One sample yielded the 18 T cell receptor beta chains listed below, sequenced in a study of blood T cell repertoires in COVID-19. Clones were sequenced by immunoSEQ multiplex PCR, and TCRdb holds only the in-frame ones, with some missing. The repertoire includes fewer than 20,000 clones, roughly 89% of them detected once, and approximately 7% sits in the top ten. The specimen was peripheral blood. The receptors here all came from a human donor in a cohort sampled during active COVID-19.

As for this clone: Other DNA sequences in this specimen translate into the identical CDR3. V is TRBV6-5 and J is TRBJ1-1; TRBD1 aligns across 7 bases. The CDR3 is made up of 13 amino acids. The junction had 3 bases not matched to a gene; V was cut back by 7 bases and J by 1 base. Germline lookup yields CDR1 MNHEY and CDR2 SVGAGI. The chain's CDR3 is CASTRQGNTEAFF. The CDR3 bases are TGTGCCAGCACCAGACAGGGGAACACTGAAGCTTTCTTT.

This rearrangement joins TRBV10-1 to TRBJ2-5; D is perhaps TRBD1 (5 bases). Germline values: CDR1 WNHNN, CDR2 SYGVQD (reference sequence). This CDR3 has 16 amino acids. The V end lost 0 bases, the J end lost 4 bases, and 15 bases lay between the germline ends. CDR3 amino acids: CASSESIVPGRETQYF. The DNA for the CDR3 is TGCGCCAGCAGTGAGTCGATTGTACCAGGGCGAGAGACCCAGTACTTC.

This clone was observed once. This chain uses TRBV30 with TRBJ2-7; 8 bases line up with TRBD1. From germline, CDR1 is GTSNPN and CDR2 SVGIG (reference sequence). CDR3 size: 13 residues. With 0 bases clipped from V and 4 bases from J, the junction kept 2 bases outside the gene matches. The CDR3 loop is CAWSVTGGYEQYF. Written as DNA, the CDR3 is TGTGCCTGGAGTGTTACAGGGGGATACGAGCAGTACTTC.

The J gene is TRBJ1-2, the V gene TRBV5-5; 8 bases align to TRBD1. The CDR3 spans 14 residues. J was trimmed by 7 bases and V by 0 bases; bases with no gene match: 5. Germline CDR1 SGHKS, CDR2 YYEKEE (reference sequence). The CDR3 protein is CASSLDGQGGGYTF. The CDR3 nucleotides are TGTGCCAGCAGCTTGGATGGACAGGGTGGTGGCTACACCTTC.

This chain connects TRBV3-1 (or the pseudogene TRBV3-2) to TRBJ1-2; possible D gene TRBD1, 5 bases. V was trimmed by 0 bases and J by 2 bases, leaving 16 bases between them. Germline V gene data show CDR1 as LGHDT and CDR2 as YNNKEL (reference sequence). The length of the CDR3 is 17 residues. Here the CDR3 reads CASSQDWSRAQNYGYTF. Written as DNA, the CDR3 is TGTGCCAGCAGCCAAGACTGGAGCAGGGCTCAAAACTATGGCTACACCTTC.

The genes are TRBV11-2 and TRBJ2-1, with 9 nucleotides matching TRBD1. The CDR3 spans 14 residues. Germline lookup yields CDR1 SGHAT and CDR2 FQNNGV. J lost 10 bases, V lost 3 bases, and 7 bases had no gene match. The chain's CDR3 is CASSLLGGQGEQFF. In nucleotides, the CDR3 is TGTGCCAGCAGCTTGCTAGGGGGACAGGGAGAGCAGTTCTTC.

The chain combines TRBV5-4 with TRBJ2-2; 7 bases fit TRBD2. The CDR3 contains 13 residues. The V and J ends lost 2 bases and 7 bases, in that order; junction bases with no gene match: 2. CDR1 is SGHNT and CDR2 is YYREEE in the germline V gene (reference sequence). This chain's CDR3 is CASSFGGGGELFF. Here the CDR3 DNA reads TGTGCCAGCAGCTTTGGGGGGGGCGGGGAGCTGTTTTTT. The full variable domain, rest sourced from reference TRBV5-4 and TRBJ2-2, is ETGVTQSPTHLIKTRGQQVTLRCSSQSGHNTVSWYQQALGQGPQFIFQYYREEENGRGNFPPRFSGLQFPNYSSELNVNALELDDSALYLCASSFGGGGELFFGEGSRLTVL.

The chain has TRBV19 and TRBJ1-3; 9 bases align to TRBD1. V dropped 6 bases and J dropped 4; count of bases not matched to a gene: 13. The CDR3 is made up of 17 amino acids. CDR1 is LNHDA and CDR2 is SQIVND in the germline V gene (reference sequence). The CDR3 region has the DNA TGTGCCAGTAGCCACCTTTTCCGGGGACAGGGAGGAAACACCATATATTTT. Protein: CASSHLFRGQGGNTIYF.

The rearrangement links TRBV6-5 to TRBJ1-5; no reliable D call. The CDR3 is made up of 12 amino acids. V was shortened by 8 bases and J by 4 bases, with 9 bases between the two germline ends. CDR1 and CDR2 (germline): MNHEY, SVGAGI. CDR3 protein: CASGRGNQPQHF. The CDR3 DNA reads TGTGCCAGCGGGCGGGGAAATCAGCCCCAGCATTTT.

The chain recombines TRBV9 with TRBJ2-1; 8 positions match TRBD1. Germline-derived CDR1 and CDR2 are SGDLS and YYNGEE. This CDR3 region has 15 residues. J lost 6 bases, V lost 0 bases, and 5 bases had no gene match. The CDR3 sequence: CASSVGQGLGNEQFF. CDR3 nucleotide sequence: TGTGCCAGCAGCGTAGGACAGGGGCTCGGCAATGAGCAGTTCTTC.

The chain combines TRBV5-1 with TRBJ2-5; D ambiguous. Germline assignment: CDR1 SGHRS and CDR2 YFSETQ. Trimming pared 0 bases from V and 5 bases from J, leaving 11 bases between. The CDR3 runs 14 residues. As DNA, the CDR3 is TGCGCCAGCAGCTTGGAAGCCCCATGGGAGACCCAGTACTTC. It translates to CASSLEAPWETQYF.

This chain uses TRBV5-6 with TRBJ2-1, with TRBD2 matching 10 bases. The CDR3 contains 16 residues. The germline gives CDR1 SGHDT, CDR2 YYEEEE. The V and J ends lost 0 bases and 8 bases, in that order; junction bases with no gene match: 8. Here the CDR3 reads CASSLVTSGERYEQFF. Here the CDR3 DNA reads TGTGCCAGCAGCTTGGTTACTAGCGGGGAACGGTATGAGCAGTTCTTC.

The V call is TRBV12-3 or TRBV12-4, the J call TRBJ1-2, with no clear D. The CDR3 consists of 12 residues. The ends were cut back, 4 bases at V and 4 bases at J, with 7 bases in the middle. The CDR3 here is CASSSIGYGYTF. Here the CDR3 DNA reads TGTGCCAGCAGTTCAATCGGCTATGGCTACACCTTC.

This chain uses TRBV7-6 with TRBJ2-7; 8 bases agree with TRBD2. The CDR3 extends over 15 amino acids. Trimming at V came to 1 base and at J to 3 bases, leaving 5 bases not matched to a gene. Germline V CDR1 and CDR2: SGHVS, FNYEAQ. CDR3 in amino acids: CASSLGWAGGYEQYF. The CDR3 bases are TGTGCCAGCAGCTTAGGGTGGGCGGGGGGCTACGAGCAGTACTTC.

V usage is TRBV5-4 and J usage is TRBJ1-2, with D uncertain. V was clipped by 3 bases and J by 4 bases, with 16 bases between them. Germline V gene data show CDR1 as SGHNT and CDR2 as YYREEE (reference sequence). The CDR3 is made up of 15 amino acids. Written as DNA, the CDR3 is TGTGCCAGCAGCTCCAGTATGGAGCTAACCTATGGCTACACCTTC. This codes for CASSSSMELTYGYTF.

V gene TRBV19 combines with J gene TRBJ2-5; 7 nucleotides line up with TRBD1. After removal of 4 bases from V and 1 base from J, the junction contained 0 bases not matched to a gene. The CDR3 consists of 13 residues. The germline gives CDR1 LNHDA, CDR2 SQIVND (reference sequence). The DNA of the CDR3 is TGTGCCAGTAGTAGGGACAGCCAAGAGACCCAGTACTTC. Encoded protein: CASSRDSQETQYF.

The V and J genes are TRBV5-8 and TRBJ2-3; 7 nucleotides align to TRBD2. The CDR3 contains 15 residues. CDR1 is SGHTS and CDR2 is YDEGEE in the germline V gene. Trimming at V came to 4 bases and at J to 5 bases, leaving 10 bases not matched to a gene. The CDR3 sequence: CASSPRGREGDTQYF. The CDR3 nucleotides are TGTGCCAGCAGCCCGCGTGGCAGGGAGGGAGATACGCAGTATTTT.

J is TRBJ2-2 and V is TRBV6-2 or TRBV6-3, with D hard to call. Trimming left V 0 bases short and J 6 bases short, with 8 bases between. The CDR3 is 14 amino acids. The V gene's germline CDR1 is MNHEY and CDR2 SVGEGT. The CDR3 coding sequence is TGTGCCAGCAGTTACTCGGCCGCCCCCGGGGAGCTGTTTTTT. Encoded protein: CASSYSAAPGELFF.